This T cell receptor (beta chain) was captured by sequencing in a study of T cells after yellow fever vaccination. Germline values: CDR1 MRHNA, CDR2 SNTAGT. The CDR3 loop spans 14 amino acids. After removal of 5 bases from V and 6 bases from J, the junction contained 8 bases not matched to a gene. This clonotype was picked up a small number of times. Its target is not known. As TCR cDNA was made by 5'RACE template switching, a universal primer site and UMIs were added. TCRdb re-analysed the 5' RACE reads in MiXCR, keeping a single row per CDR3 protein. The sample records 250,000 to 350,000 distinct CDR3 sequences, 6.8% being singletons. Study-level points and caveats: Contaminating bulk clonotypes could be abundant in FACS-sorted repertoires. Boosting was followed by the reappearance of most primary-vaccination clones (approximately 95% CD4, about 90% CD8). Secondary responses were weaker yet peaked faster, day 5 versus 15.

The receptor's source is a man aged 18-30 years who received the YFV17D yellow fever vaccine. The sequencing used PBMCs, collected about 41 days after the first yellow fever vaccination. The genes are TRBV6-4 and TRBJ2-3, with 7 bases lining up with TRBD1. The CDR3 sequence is CASSPDRAADTQYF. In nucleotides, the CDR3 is TGTGCCAGCAGTCCCGACAGGGCGGCCGATACGCAGTATTTT.